This entry features one TCR beta chain sequence. Its antigen is not identified. The sample comes from a study of shared clonotypes between healthy human individuals. Findings and caveats of the study: A generally larger estimated richness was seen in naive subsets than in memory subsets.

The protocol was immunoSEQ multiplex PCR, while the TCRdb copy is restricted to in-frame clones and leaves out a portion. The repertoire includes some 580,000 clones, approximately 97% of them detected once, and about 0.06% sits in the top ten. V dropped 0 bases and J dropped 6 bases, with 12 bases sitting between them. Germline CDR1 and CDR2: ENHRY and SYGVKD. The CDR3 length is 15 residues. The sequence derives from a woman aged 25 to 39 in good health. The source material was naive CD4+ T cells sorted from blood. Subset noted: CD45RA+ positively selected. The chain combines TRBV10-3 with TRBJ1-5; D is possibly TRBD1 (5 bases). CDR3: CAISESGERGQPQHF. The CDR3 nucleotides read TGTGCCATCAGTGAGTCGGGGGAACGGGGTCAGCCCCAGCATTTT.